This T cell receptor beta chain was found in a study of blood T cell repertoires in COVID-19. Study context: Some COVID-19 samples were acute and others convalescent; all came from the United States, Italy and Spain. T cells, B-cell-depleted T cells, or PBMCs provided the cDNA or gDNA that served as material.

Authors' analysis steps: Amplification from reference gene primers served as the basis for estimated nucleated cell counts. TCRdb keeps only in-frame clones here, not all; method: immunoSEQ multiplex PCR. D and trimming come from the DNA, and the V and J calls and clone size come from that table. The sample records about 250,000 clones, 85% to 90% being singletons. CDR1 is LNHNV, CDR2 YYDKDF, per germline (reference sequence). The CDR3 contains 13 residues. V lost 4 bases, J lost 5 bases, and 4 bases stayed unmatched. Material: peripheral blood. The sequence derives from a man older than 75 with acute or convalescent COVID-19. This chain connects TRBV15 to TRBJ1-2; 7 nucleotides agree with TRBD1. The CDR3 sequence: CATSKAGGYGYTF. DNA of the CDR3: TGTGCCACCAGCAAAGCAGGGGGTTATGGCTACACCTTC. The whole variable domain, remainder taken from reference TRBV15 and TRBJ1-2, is DAMVIQNPRYQVTQFGKPVTLSCSQTLNHNVMYWYQQKSSQAPKLLFHYYDKDFNNEADTPDNFQSRRPNTSFCFLDIRSPGLGDTAMYLCATSKAGGYGYTFGSGTRLTVV.